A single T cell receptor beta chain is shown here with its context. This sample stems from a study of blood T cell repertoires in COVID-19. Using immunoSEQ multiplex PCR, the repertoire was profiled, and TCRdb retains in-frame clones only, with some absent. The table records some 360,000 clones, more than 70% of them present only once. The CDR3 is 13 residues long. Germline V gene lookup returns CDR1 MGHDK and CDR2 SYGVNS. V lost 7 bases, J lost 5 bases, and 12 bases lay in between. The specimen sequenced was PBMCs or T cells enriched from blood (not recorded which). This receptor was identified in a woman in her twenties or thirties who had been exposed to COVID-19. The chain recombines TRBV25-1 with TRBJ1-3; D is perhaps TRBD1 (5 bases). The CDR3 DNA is TGTGCCAGCAATGAGGCAGGGAGAAACACCATATATTTT. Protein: CASNEAGRNTIYF.